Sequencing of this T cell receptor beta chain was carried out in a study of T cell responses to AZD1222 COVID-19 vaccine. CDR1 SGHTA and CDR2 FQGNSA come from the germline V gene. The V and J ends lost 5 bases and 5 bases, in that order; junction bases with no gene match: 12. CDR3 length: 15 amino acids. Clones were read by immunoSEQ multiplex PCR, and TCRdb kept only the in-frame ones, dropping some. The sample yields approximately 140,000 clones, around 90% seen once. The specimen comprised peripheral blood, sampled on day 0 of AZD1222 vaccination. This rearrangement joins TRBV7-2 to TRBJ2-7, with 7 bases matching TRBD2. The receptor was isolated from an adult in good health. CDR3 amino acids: CASSPWGGSGDEQYF. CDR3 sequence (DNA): TGTGCCAGCAGCCCGTGGGGGGGTTCCGGCGACGAGCAGTACTTC.